Below, 3 T cell receptor beta chains from the same sample are listed, as sequenced in a study of blood T cells in healthy people across ages. A second PCR of about 7 to 12 cycles used a sample-barcoded 5' primer and a J-beta primer mix. TCRdb re-called the 5' RACE reads through MiXCR, storing one row per CDR3 protein. This sample has about 580,000 distinct CDR3 sequences, with roughly 48% found just once. Sequencing used blood. The receptor set was obtained from an elderly man in good health.

This chain links TRBV6-2 or TRBV6-3 with TRBJ2-7; tentatively, D is TRBD2 (5 bases). Trimming left V 7 bases short and J 1 base short, with 17 bases between. The CDR3 sequence is 15 residues long. Germline values: CDR1 MNHEY, CDR2 SVGEGT. CDR3 sequence reads: CASTPLSGRSYEQYF. The CDR3, as DNA: TGTGCCAGCACCCCCTTGAGCGGAAGATCCTACGAGCAGTACTTC.

The gene calls are TRBV4-1 and TRBJ2-1, with 9 positions matching TRBD1. V was clipped by 2 bases and J by 9 bases; unmatched bases: 5. Germline V gives CDR1 MGHRA, CDR2 YSYEKL. The CDR3 length is 14 residues. The CDR3 reads CASSQRDRVGEQFF. The CDR3, as DNA: TGCGCCAGCAGCCAACGGGACAGGGTAGGTGAGCAGTTCTTC.

The sample holds one count of this clonotype. This chain connects TRBV5-1 to TRBJ1-2, with a tentative D call TRBD1 (5 bases). Trimming shortened V by 0 bases and J by 6 bases, and 15 bases separated the two germline ends. Per the germline V gene, CDR1 is SGHRS and CDR2 is YFSETQ. The CDR3 spans 15 residues. The CDR3 sequence: CASSLAAGLKDGYTF. The CDR3 coding sequence is TGCGCCAGCAGCTTGGCCGCAGGGCTTAAGGATGGCTACACCTTC.